This TCR beta chain is drawn from a study of siplizumab effects on memory and regulatory T cells (dated by TCRdb to the late 2010s). For context, the study as a whole: The study examined how the anti-CD2 antibody siplizumab affects alloreactive T-cell subsets in allogeneic mixed lymphocyte reactions built from human PBMCs. Overall study outcomes, separate from this receptor: The cumulative frequency of alloreactive sequences traceable to unstimulated CD4+ memory T cells was significantly reduced by siplizumab. Sequences below about 10^-5 frequency were poorly captured, so only a minor fraction of alloreactive clones could be mapped to unstimulated subsets. Roughly 80-96% of proliferating CD4+ or CD8+ clones could not be assigned a naive or memory phenotype. Among mappable alloreactive CD4+ clones, an average Treg-derived fraction of almost 70% was observed with siplizumab, compared with 25% to 30% in control reactions. No functional confirmation was obtained for the suppressive function of proliferating Tregs from siplizumab cultures. Compared with memory T cells, unstimulated naive T cells appeared more diverse, and naive cells seemed to make a substantial contribution to the alloresponse.

The germline V end is reduced by 2 bases and the J end by 10 bases; junction bases left unmatched: 5. Reading from cysteine to phenylalanine, the CDR3 counts 13 amino acids. The read is trimmed to its CDR3 DNA, 39 bases read in frame from base 1. Per the germline V gene (reference sequence), MNHNY is the CDR1 and SVGAGI is the CDR2. About this clone itself: Its antigen is currently not known. One base away there is no much larger clone; base qualities are not given.

Sorted unstimulated T cells, along with proliferating T cells recovered from mixed lymphocyte reactions, underwent TCRbeta CDR3 sequencing. Fresh whole blood from more than 8 HLA-typed healthy donors was used as the source from which PBMCs were isolated. To map where alloreactive clones came from, CD4+ regulatory T cells in the unstimulated state were FACS-sorted. Libraries came from the immunoSEQ multiplex PCR assay. Approximately 10^5 TCR templates per sample were assayed by the deep sequencing platform. Genomic DNA extracted from sorted T cells was used for TCRbeta CDR3 sequencing. The original pipeline was this. The R programming language was used for the clonal analysis of the TCRbeta CDR3 data. Comparing unstimulated samples against CFSE-low samples taken after the reaction was how alloreactive CD4+ and CD8+ clones were defined. By matching sequences to the repertoires of sorted unstimulated Treg and non-Treg cells, each alloreactive CD4+ clone was assigned a regulatory or non-regulatory origin. As stored in TCRdb, this immuneACCESS dataset retains in-frame rearrangements with V and J assigned. A fraction of the clones does not appear; measured against another copy, unresolved V genes explain less than half of the discrepancy, and the remainder lacks a known reason. Clone size and V and J calls were adopted from that table, with D and trimming inferred from the DNA. The sample contains approximately 100,000 clones, just over 90% of them found a single time. Around 0.68% of the sample is taken by the ten largest.

The chain was built from TRBV6-6 and TRBJ1-2, and 9 junction bases match TRBD1. This TCR was sampled from a human donor in good health. Sequenced input: Tregs sorted from blood. The DNA reads as follows: TGTGCCAGCAGTTACGCGGGACAGGGAGACTACACCTTC. Translated, this gives CASSYAGQGDYTF.